Below, one T cell receptor beta chain is given with its context. Its antigen is not identified. The source of the sample is a study of cytomegalovirus exposure and HLA in healthy donors. Study background: Unique TCRs numbering 75 million to 95 million, obtained from HLA-typed donors, made up an early data release.

Study-wide findings and caveats: Later analysis demonstrated an association between a missense DCLRE1C variant and TCR beta V- and J-gene trimming. It was reportedly the case that the classifier diagnosed cytomegalovirus status with high specificity and sensitivity.

Both 60 Vbeta primers and 13 Jbeta primers went into the PCR. Assay used: immunoSEQ multiplex PCR; TCRdb lists only in-frame clones, some missing. Among 95,000 to 100,000 clones, around 67% were seen once, and the ten largest hold approximately 2%. Germline V gene lookup returns CDR1 SGHDN and CDR2 FVKESK. V lost 0 bases and J lost 3, with 12 bases in between. This CDR3 comprises 15 residues. The chain has TRBV14 and TRBJ2-7; D might be TRBD1 (6 bases). This TCR was sampled from a male donor in good health and CMV-seronegative. What was sequenced was PBMCs. CDR3 amino acids: CASSQDWTDLYEQYF. The CDR3 bases are TGTGCCAGCAGCCAAGATTGGACAGACCTCTACGAGCAGTACTTC.